These 20 T cell receptor beta chains came from one sample sequenced in a study of resident and recirculating memory T cells in vitiligo. The data were produced by immunoSEQ multiplex PCR, yet TCRdb's version contains in-frame clones alone and is incomplete. The sample lists 75,000 to 85,000 clones, just over 90% seen once, with about 5.5% in the top ten. Material for sequencing was blood. The source is a male donor with vitiligo.

The chain couples TRBV7-7 to TRBJ2-2, with TRBD1 identical over 9 bases. CDR3 length: 16 amino acids. CDR1 is SSHAT and CDR2 is FNYEAQ in the germline V gene (reference sequence). V dropped 2 bases and J dropped 7; count of bases not matched to a gene: 8. CDR3 sequence reads: CASSLTGTGTVGELFF. The CDR3 DNA follows: TGTGCCAGCAGCTTAACCGGGACAGGGACAGTCGGGGAGCTGTTTTTT.

This clone was seen a few times. The rearrangement uses TRBV9 and TRBJ2-7, with D perhaps TRBD1 (7 bases). Germline CDR1 reads SGDLS; CDR2 reads YYNGEE. This CDR3 comprises 15 residues. Trimming stripped 2 bases from V and 7 bases from J, with 19 bases between. CDR3 sequence reads: CASSVAGGSLGEQYF. Written as DNA, the CDR3 is TGTGCCAGCAGCGTGGCAGGGGGGTCTCTGGGTGAGCAGTACTTC.

This chain joins TRBV27 and TRBJ2-7, with 8 bases identical to TRBD1. Germline trimming cut 5 bases from V and 4 bases from J; bases unmatched to any gene: 7. The CDR3 is 14 residues long. From germline, CDR1 is MNHEY and CDR2 SMNVEV (reference sequence). CDR3 nucleotides: TGTGCCAGCAGTCCCCGGACAGGGCAGTACGAGCAGTACTTC. It translates to CASSPRTGQYEQYF.

The chain employs TRBV4-3 and TRBJ2-3; TRBD1 matches 7 bases. The germline V gene has CDR1 LGHNA and CDR2 YSLEER. Losses at the gene ends were 4 bases for V and 2 bases for J; bases not matched to a gene: 6. The CDR3 contains 15 residues. The CDR3 DNA reads as TGCGCCAGCAGCCTCCGGGACAGACACACAGATACGCAGTATTTT. It is translated as CASSLRDRHTDTQYF.

V and J are TRBV4-2 and TRBJ2-5, with 13 positions matching TRBD2. The CDR3 length is 18 residues. The V gene's germline CDR1 is LGHNA and CDR2 YNFKEQ. The J segment lost 0 bases and the V segment lost 1 base, leaving 5 bases of the junction unmatched. CDR3 sequence reads: CASSQAIGTSGNQETQYF. Written as DNA, the CDR3 is TGTGCCAGCAGCCAAGCAATCGGGACTAGCGGGAACCAAGAGACCCAGTACTTC.

The chain combines TRBV9 with TRBJ1-1, with D uncertain. V was clipped by 4 bases and J by 3 bases, with 10 bases between them. The CDR3 covers 13 residues. CDR1 is SGDLS, CDR2 YYNGEE, per germline. The chain's CDR3 is CASSPHPDTEAFF. As DNA, the CDR3 is TGTGCCAGCAGCCCACACCCCGACACTGAAGCTTTCTTT.

The chain employs TRBV7-6 and TRBJ2-7; TRBD1 matches at 10 bases. Trimming took 4 bases from V and 7 from J; bases not matched to a gene: 10. CDR1 SGHVS and CDR2 FNYEAQ come from the germline V gene. The CDR3 covers 15 residues. The CDR3 loop reads CASSSPGTGAGEQYF. CDR3 sequence (DNA): TGTGCCAGCAGCTCCCCCGGGACAGGGGCTGGTGAGCAGTACTTC.

V is TRBV6-6 and J is TRBJ2-3, with 7 positions matching TRBD2. Germline V CDR1 and CDR2: MNHNY, SVGAGI (reference sequence). V shed 7 bases, J shed 1 base, and the junction held 5 bases outside the gene matches. The CDR3 is made up of 14 amino acids. CDR3 sequence: CASKVAGGTDTQYF. CDR3 in DNA: TGTGCCAGCAAGGTCGCGGGGGGCACAGATACGCAGTATTTT.

The genes are TRBV6-5 and TRBJ1-1; 9 positions agree with TRBD1. V lost 6 bases and J lost 5; bases outside the gene matches: 4. The V gene's germline CDR1 is MNHEY and CDR2 SVGAGI. The CDR3 spans 13 residues. The CDR3 sequence is CASRKTGGTEAFF. The CDR3 DNA reads TGTGCCAGCAGAAAGACAGGGGGGACTGAAGCTTTCTTT.

This clone occurred once. This chain uses TRBV28 with TRBJ1-2; tentative D call: TRBD1 (5 bases). This CDR3 spans 13 amino acids. Germline CDR1 reads MDHEN; CDR2 reads SYDVKM. Trimming shortened V by 6 bases and J by 8 bases, and 16 bases separated the two germline ends. The CDR3, as DNA: TGTGCCAGCAGCGACCCACGTCGGGGGGGCTACACCTTC. Its protein product is CASSDPRRGGYTF.

V and J are TRBV5-5 and TRBJ1-3, with D tentatively TRBD1 (5 bases). The ends were cut back, 2 bases at V and 0 bases at J, with 12 bases in the middle. Germline assignment: CDR1 SGHKS and CDR2 YYEKEE (reference sequence). CDR3 length: 16 amino acids. The CDR3 is CASSFSPGNSGNTIYF. The CDR3, as DNA: TGTGCCAGCAGCTTCTCCCCAGGGAACTCTGGAAACACCATATATTTT.

The chain combines TRBV7-2 with TRBJ2-5, with D perhaps matching TRBD2 (5 bases). The germline gives CDR1 SGHTA, CDR2 FQGNSA. Trimming shortened V by 7 bases and J by 5 bases, and 11 bases separated the two germline ends. The CDR3 is 12 residues long. This CDR3 reads CASTQPGETQYF. DNA of the CDR3: TGTGCCAGCACCCAACCGGGGGAGACCCAGTACTTC.

The J gene is TRBJ2-2, the V gene TRBV15, with D possibly matching TRBD1 (5 bases). The germline V gene encodes CDR1 LNHNV and CDR2 YYDKDF (reference sequence). The CDR3 contains 13 residues. The ends were cut back, 6 bases at V and 4 bases at J, with 9 bases in the middle. The CDR3 is CATRRGGTGELFF. The CDR3, as DNA: TGTGCCACCAGAAGGGGCGGCACCGGGGAGCTGTTTTTT.

The chain combines TRBV7-9 with TRBJ1-2; tentatively, D is TRBD1 (5 bases). CDR1 is SEHNR and CDR2 is FQNEAQ in the germline V gene (reference sequence). The CDR3 loop spans 14 amino acids. V lost 1 base, J lost 8 bases, and 14 bases lay in between. This CDR3 reads CASSLGMWGQGYTF. DNA for the CDR3: TGTGCCAGCAGCTTAGGGATGTGGGGCCAAGGCTACACCTTC.

Only one count was recorded for this clone. This chain joins TRBV28 and TRBJ2-1, with a tentative D call TRBD2 (5 bases). The CDR3 runs 16 residues. V gave up 3 bases and J gave up 2 bases, with 14 bases separating them. Germline V lookup: CDR1 MDHEN, CDR2 SYDVKM. The CDR3 loop is CASSLRAGAAYNEQFF. In DNA, the CDR3 is TGTGCCAGCAGTTTGAGGGCCGGTGCGGCCTACAATGAGCAGTTCTTC. Complete variable domain (other parts from reference TRBV28 and TRBJ2-1): DVKVTQSSRYLVKRTGEKVFLECVQDMDHENMFWYRQDPGLGLRLIYFSYDVKMKEKGDIPEGYSVSREKKERFSLILESASTNQTSMYLCASSLRAGAAYNEQFFGPGTRLTVL.

The CDR3: CASRKGVRGSVDEQYF. The CDR3 DNA reads TGTGCCAGCCGTAAAGGCGTCAGGGGAAGTGTCGACGAGCAGTACTTC. The chain couples TRBV11-2 to TRBJ2-7; possibly TRBD1 for D (6 bases). Trimming took 8 bases from V and 5 from J, leaving 25 bases between them. The germline V gene encodes CDR1 SGHAT and CDR2 FQNNGV. This CDR3 spans 16 amino acids.

The CDR3 nucleotides read TGTGCCAGCAGCTCCGGGGGCTATGGCTACACCTTC. Protein sequence: CASSSGGYGYTF. The chain couples TRBV7-2 to TRBJ1-2, with D possibly TRBD1 on 5 matching bases. The CDR3 extends over 12 amino acids. Germline CDR1 reads SGHTA; CDR2 reads FQGNSA. V was shortened by 4 bases and J by 4 bases, with 7 bases between the two germline ends. Drawing the rest from reference TRBV7-2 and TRBJ1-2, the complete variable domain is GAGVSQSPSNKVTEKGKDVELRCDPISGHTALYWYRQSLGQGLEFLIYFQGNSAPDKSGLPSDRFSAERTGGSVSTLTIQRTQQEDSAVYLCASSSGGYGYTFGSGTRLTVV.

The chain couples TRBV11-2 to TRBJ2-7; D is ambiguous. The CDR3 has 12 residues. CDR1 and CDR2 from the germline V gene are SGHAT and FQNNGV. With 0 bases removed from V and 4 bases from J, the gap between germline ends came to 4 bases. The CDR3 DNA sequence: TGTGCCAGCAGCTTAGAGAGGTACGAGCAGTACTTC. Translating it yields CASSLERYEQYF.

For this clone: Other DNA sequences in the sample encode the same CDR3. The V gene is TRBV28, the J gene TRBJ1-1; 10 bases fit TRBD1. The CDR3 consists of 17 residues. Unmatched junction bases numbered 10, after V lost 6 bases and J lost 0 bases. Germline CDR1 reads MDHEN; CDR2 reads SYDVKM. CDR3 sequence reads: CASSPRDRGVMNTEAFF. As DNA, the CDR3 is TGTGCCAGCAGCCCCCGGGACAGGGGCGTCATGAACACTGAAGCTTTCTTT. Combining the CDR3 with reference TRBV28 and TRBJ1-1 gives the whole variable domain DVKVTQSSRYLVKRTGEKVFLECVQDMDHENMFWYRQDPGLGLRLIYFSYDVKMKEKGDIPEGYSVSREKKERFSLILESASTNQTSMYLCASSPRDRGVMNTEAFFGQGTRLTVV.

The chain joins TRBV19 to TRBJ2-7, with D tentatively TRBD2 (5 bases). CDR1 is LNHDA, CDR2 SQIVND, per germline (reference sequence). V shed 5 bases and J shed 4 bases, with 9 bases lying between them. The CDR3 is made up of 12 amino acids. CDR3 DNA: TGTGCCAGTAGTTCGCCGGGGTACGAGCAGTACTTC. Its translation: CASSSPGYEQYF.